This TCR beta chain was recovered during a study of CD8 T cells in Susac syndrome. Overall study results and limits: It was acknowledged by the study that relatively few individuals were included in its TCR sequencing and HLA analysis.

RNA totalling about 0.45 to 1 ug underwent reverse transcription with random hexamers. MiXCR, run by TCRdb on the immunoSEQ multiplex PCR reads, gives a single entry per CDR3 protein. The data hold approximately 120,000 distinct CDR3 sequences, with more than 90% observed a single time. Per the germline V gene, CDR1 is SNHLY and CDR2 is FYNNEI. The CDR3 loop spans 14 amino acids. Germline trimming cut 7 bases from V and 4 bases from J; bases unmatched to any gene: 7. The study sequenced TCR beta in blood CD8+ and CD4+ T cells. TEMRA cells were FACS-enriched, and CD8+ and CD4+ T cells were isolated negatively. Turning to this clonotype: Its specificity is not known.

The J gene is TRBJ2-5, the V gene TRBV2; 9 positions agree with TRBD1. Sequencing used CD4+ T cells from PBMCs. The sequence derives from a human donor in good health. The CDR3 here is CASKAGQGLETQYF. The CDR3 bases are TGTGCCAGCAAGGCGGGACAGGGCTTAGAGACCCAGTACTTC.